This T cell receptor (beta chain) was captured by sequencing in a study of early T cells in non-severe SARS-CoV-2 infection. Whole-study context: Chains were not paired, and sequencing was done on bulk RNA from unsorted whole blood.

The CDR3 loop spans 14 amino acids. Germline V CDR1 and CDR2: MGHRA, YSYEKL. The V gene lost 0 bases and the J gene lost 0 bases, with 6 bases spanning the gap. In TCRdb, the 5' RACE reads were re-called with MiXCR into one record per CDR3 protein. The table shows 35,000 to 50,000 distinct CDR3 sequences, with about 25% occurring only once. The V and J genes are TRBV4-1 and TRBJ2-7, with D hard to call. Sequenced material: whole blood, taken at baseline. The sequence came from an adult who was a healthcare worker with PCR-confirmed SARS-CoV-2 infection or an uninfected control (not recorded which). CDR3 residues: CASSQDQVSYEQYF. CDR3 nucleotides: TGCGCCAGCAGCCAAGATCAGGTCTCCTACGAGCAGTACTTC.